This T cell receptor beta chain was identified in a study of blood T cell repertoires in COVID-19. Study-level background: From the United States, Italy and Spain came samples of acute and convalescent COVID-19. Nucleic acid was either cDNA or gDNA, and it came from T cells, B-cell-depleted T cells, or PBMCs.

This CDR3 comprises 16 residues. Germline V lookup: CDR1 MGHRA, CDR2 YSYEKL. V was clipped by 0 bases and J by 2 bases, with 13 bases between them. A few counts support this clone. This table comes from immunoSEQ multiplex PCR, and its TCRdb copy is limited to in-frame clones, with some not included. The sample shows some 330,000 clones, 80% to 90% of them seen only once. The study drew participants aged 18 to 89 years from 20 to 30 US areas. Assignment of participants to cohorts was predicated upon participant-reported clinical history. The chain carries TRBV4-1 and TRBJ1-2, with D possibly matching TRBD1 (5 bases). The sample consisted of PBMCs or T cells enriched from blood (not recorded which). The sequence was obtained from a man aged 30-40 years who had recovered from COVID-19. For the CDR3, the DNA is TGCGCCAGCAGCCAAGATATGACAGTCCTAAACTATGGCTACACCTTC. Protein: CASSQDMTVLNYGYTF.